This T cell receptor (beta chain) was observed in a study of identical twins' blood T cells. Study overall: About 6 alpha and about 6 beta libraries together yielded tens of millions of reads. Study-wide findings and caveats: Twins shared more top CDR3 clonotypes than unrelated donors did. Twins shared about as many clonotypes as their cloneset sizes predicted.

Source study methods: Clonotypes per individual ranged from about 90,000 to nearly 500,000. TCRdb recomputed calls from the 5' RACE reads with MiXCR, one row per CDR3 protein. TCRdb's processing, not the authors' own work, is the source of the V and J calls. The table lists around 380,000 distinct CDR3 sequences, roughly 31% of them singletons. In the case of this clonotype: Its antigen is still unknown.

V was pared by 6 bases and J by 1 base, with 19 bases between. Germline V gene lookup returns CDR1 MNHEY and CDR2 SMNVEV (reference sequence). The CDR3 has 17 residues. The V call is TRBV27, the J call TRBJ2-1, with D uncertain. The clonotype originates from a woman aged 18-49 years in good health. The sequenced sample was PBMCs. CDR3: CASRPRFGFGSYNEQFF. CDR3 nucleotides: TGTGCCAGCAGGCCCCGGTTCGGGTTTGGGTCCTACAATGAGCAGTTCTTC.